The subject of this entry is one T cell receptor beta chain. These data belong to a study of blood T cells in healthy people across ages. The CDR3 loop spans 14 amino acids. The germline CDR1 and CDR2 sequences are DFQATT and SNEGSKA (reference sequence). A second PCR of roughly 6 to 12 cycles used a sample-barcoded 5' primer and a J-beta primer mix. TCRdb itself ran the 5' RACE reads through MiXCR, one entry per CDR3 protein. The sample has fewer than 800,000 distinct CDR3 sequences; 32% are singletons. The origin of this receptor is an elderly woman in good health. Source material: blood. The chain recombines TRBV20-1 with TRBJ2-2; D is uncertain. The CDR3 sequence is CSAPSPLGTGELFF. The DNA for the CDR3 is TGCAGCGCCCCGTCTCCACTCGGCACCGGGGAGCTGTTTTTT.